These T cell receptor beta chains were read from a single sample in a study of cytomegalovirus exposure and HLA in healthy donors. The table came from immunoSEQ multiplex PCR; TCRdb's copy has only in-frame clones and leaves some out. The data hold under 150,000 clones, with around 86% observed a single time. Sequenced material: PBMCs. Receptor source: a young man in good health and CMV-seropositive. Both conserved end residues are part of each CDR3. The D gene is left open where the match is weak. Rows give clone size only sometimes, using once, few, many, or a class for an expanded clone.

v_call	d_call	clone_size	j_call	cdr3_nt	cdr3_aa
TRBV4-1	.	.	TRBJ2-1	TGCGCCAGCAGCCAAGTGGGCTTTGTTCTCCCCTACAATGAGCAGTTCTTC	CASSQVGFVLPYNEQFF
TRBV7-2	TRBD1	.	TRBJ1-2	TGTGCCAGCAGCCGGGACAGGGGGGCCTATGGCTACACCTTC	CASSRDRGAYGYTF
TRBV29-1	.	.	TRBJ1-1	TGCAGCGGGTTGACACCAATGAACACTGAAGCTTTCTTT	CSGLTPMNTEAFF
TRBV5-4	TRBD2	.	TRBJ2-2	TGTGCCAGCAGCACTGGGACTAGCGAACGCACCGGGGAGCTGTTTTTT	CASSTGTSERTGELFF
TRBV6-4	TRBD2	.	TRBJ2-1	TGTGCCAGCAGAGACACTAGCGGGAATTACAATGAGCAGTTCTTC	CASRDTSGNYNEQFF
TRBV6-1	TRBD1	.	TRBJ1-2	TGTGCCAGCATCCGGGACAGGGTTGACTATGGCTACACCTTC	CASIRDRVDYGYTF
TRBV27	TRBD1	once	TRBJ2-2	TGTGCCAGCAGTCAATTAGGACAGGGGGCGGCCGGGGAGCTGTTTTTT	CASSQLGQGAAGELFF
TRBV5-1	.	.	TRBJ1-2	TGCGCCAGCAGATATGATCTAACAGGGTATGGCTACACCTTC	CASRYDLTGYGYTF
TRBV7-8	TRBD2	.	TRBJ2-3	TGTGCCAGCAGCTCCCGACTAGCGGGTCGTAGCACAGATACGCAGTATTTT	CASSSRLAGRSTDTQYF
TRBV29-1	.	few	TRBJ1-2	TGCAGCGTTGAAGAGGTTTGGGGGGAAGGCTATGGCTACACCTTC	CSVEEVWGEGYGYTF
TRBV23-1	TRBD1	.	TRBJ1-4	TGCGCCAGCAGTCAATCTCCCGGGACAGGGGGCCCTAATGAAAAACTGTTTTTT	CASSQSPGTGGPNEKLFF
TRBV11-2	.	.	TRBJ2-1	TGTGCCAGCAGCTTAGGGGCCCGGGGGTTCTTC	CASSLGARGFF
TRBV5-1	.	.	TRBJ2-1	TGCGCCAGCAGCTTGGTAGCTTCCTCCTACAATGAGCAGTTCTTC	CASSLVASSYNEQFF
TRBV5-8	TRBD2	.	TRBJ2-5	TGTGCCAGCAGCCAGGGGACTAGCGAGGAAGAGACCCAGTACTTC	CASSQGTSEEETQYF
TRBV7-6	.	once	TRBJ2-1	TGTGCCAGCAGCTTAGATGCCCCACCTATAAACAATGAGCAGTTCTTC	CASSLDAPPINNEQFF
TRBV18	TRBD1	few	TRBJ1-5	TGTGCCAGCTCACCACTGGGACAGGGAGGACGTCAGCCCCAGCATTTT	CASSPLGQGGRQPQHF
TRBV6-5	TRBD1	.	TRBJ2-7	TGTGCCAGCAGTTACGACGGGACAGCCGTCTACGAGCAGTACTTC	CASSYDGTAVYEQYF
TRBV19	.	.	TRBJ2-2	TGTGCCAGTAGTATAGATCGGCGCAGGGCCCACGGGGAGCTGTTTTTT	CASSIDRRRAHGELFF
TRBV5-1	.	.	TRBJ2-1	TGCGCCAGCAGCTTGGGTTACTACAATGAGCAGTTCTTC	CASSLGYYNEQFF
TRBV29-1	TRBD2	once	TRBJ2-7	TGCAGCGCCCTTGGCGGGGGTCGAGAGCAGTACTTC	CSALGGGREQYF
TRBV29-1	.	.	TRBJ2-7	TGCAGCGTTGAAGGCCAGGGGCACGAGCAGTACTTC	CSVEGQGHEQYF
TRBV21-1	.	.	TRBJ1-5	TGTGCCAGCAGCAACGCCCGTAAAGGAGGGACCGCTAATCAGCCCCAGCATTTT	CASSNARKGGTANQPQHF
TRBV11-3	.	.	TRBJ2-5	TGTGCCAGCAGTACATCTAGCAGGGAGACCCAGTACTTC	CASSTSSRETQYF
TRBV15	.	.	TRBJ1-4	TGTGCCACCAGCACAAGACGGGGTTTCGGGGAAAAACTGTTTTTT	CATSTRRGFGEKLFF
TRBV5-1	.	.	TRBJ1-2	TGCGCCAGCAAGGACAGCTATAACTATGGCTACACCTTC	CASKDSYNYGYTF
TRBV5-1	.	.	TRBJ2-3	TGCGCCAGCAGCTTGCAAGTAGTCACAGATACGCAGTATTTT	CASSLQVVTDTQYF
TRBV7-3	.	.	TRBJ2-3	TGTGCCAGCAGCTACAGAGATACGCAGTATTTT	CASSYRDTQYF
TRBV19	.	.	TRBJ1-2	TGTGCCAGTGGGGCAGGGCGAAACGCTGGCTACACCTTC	CASGAGRNAGYTF
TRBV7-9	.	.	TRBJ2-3	TGTGCCAGCAGCCCAGGGAGGCCAGATACGCAGTATTTT	CASSPGRPDTQYF
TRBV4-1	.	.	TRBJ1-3	TGCGCCAGCAGCCAAGTTATCGGAAACACCATATATTTT	CASSQVIGNTIYF
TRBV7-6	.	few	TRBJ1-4	TGTGCCAGCAGCTTAGCCAGGACAGCGCTGGAAAAACTGTTTTTT	CASSLARTALEKLFF
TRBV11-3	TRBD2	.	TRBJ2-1	TGTGCCAGCAGCTCCGGGACTAGCGGGAAAAGATCCTACAATGAGCAGTTCTTC	CASSSGTSGKRSYNEQFF
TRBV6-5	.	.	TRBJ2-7	TGTGCCAGCAGTTACTGTACTAGACGCTCCTACGAGCAGTACTTC	CASSYCTRRSYEQYF
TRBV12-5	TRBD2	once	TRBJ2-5	TGTGCTAGTGGTTTGGTACTAATCGGAATGACTAGCGGGGGTGCGCAAGAGACCCAGTACTTC	CASGLVLIGMTSGGAQETQYF
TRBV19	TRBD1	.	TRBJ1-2	TGTGCCAGTAGTACCTGGACAGGGGGGGGAGGTGGCTACACCTTC	CASSTWTGGGGGYTF
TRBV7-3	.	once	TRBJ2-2	TGTGCCAGCAGCAAGACAGTCACAGCAAACACCGGGGAGCTGTTTTTT	CASSKTVTANTGELFF
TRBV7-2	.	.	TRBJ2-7	TGTGCCAGCAGCTGGGCACAGGGACCCTACGAGCAGTACTTC	CASSWAQGPYEQYF
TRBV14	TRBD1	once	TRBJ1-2	TGTGCCAGCAGTCGGGGTTTCCGACAGGGGGATGGCTACACCTTC	CASSRGFRQGDGYTF
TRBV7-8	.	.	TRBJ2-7	TGTGCCAGCAGCTTAGGTTTTGGCAGGTTCTACGAGCAGTACTTC	CASSLGFGRFYEQYF
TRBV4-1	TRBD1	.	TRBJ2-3	TGCGCCAGCAGCCTTAGACAGGGTCAGAGCACAGATACGCAGTATTTT	CASSLRQGQSTDTQYF
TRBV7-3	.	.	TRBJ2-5	TGTGCCAGCAGCTTAATAGGAGGAGTTGAGACCCAGTACTTC	CASSLIGGVETQYF
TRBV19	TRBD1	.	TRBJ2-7	TGTGCCAGTAGCCTAAACAGGGGGCCCTACTACGAGCAGTACTTC	CASSLNRGPYYEQYF
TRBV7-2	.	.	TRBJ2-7	TGTGCCAGCAGCTTAGACCCAGGGCTAGCCTACGAGCAGTACTTC	CASSLDPGLAYEQYF
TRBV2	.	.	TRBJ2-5	TGTGCCAGCAGCGAACGTCCCCAAGAGACCCAGTACTTC	CASSERPQETQYF
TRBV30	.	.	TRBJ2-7	TGTGCCTGGACAGGGGAAGACTACGAGCAGTACTTC	CAWTGEDYEQYF
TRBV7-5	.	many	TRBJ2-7	TGTGTCAGAAGCTTGAAGATACCACAGGGTTGGTACTTC	CVRSLKIPQGWYF
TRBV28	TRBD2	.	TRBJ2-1	TGTGCCAGCAGTTTCCAGTACGGGACTAGCGGCCATAACAATGAGCAGTTCTTC	CASSFQYGTSGHNNEQFF
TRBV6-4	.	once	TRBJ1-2	TGTGCCAGCAGTAACACAGGGTTGGCTAACTATGGCTACACCTTC	CASSNTGLANYGYTF
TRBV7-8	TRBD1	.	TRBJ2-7	TGTGCCAGCAGCTTAAGGGACAGGGAGGTCATGGAGCAGTACTTC	CASSLRDREVMEQYF
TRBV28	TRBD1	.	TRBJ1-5	TGTGCCAGCAGGACTTTAGACAGGGCCAATCAGCCCCAGCATTTT	CASRTLDRANQPQHF
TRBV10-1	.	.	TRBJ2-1	TGCGCCAGCAGTGAGTCGTTCAGGGTCAATGAGCAGTTCTTC	CASSESFRVNEQFF